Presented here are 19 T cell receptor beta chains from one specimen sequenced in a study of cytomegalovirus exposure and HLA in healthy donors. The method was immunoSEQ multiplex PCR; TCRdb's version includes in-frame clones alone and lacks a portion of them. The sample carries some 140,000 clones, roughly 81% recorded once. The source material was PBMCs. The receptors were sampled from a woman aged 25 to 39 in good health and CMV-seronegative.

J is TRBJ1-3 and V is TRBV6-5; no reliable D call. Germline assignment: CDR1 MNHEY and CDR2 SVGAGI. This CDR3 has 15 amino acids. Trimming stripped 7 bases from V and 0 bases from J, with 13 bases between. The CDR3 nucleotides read TGTGCCAGCATGTCCGGGTCTCGCTCTGGAAACACCATATATTTT. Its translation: CASMSGSRSGNTIYF.

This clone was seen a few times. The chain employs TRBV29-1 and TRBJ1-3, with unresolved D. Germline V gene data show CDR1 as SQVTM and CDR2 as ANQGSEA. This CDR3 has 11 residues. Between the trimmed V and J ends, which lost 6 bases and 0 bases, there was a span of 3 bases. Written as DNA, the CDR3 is TGCAGCGTCTCCTCTGGAAACACCATATATTTT. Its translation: CSVSSGNTIYF.

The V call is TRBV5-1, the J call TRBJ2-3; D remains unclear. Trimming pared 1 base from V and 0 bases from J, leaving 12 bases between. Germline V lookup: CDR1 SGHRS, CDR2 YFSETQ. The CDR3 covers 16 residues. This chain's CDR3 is CASSLTISSSTDTQYF. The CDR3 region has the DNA TGCGCCAGCAGCTTGACTATTTCCTCTAGCACAGATACGCAGTATTTT.

CDR3 amino acids: CASSQLAGYSYEQYF. The CDR3 nucleotides read TGCGCCAGCAGCCAACTAGCGGGGTACTCCTACGAGCAGTACTTC. The rearrangement uses TRBV4-1 and TRBJ2-7; TRBD2 matches at 9 bases. This CDR3 comprises 15 residues. The ends lost 2 bases at V and 0 bases at J; junction bases unmatched: 2. The germline CDR1 and CDR2 sequences are MGHRA and YSYEKL.

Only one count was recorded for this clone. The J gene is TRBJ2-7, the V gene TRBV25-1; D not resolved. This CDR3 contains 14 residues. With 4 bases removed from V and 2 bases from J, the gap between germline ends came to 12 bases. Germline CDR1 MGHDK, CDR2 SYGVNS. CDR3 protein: CASSARPPAYEQYF. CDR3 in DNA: TGTGCCAGCAGTGCCAGGCCTCCCGCCTACGAGCAGTACTTC.

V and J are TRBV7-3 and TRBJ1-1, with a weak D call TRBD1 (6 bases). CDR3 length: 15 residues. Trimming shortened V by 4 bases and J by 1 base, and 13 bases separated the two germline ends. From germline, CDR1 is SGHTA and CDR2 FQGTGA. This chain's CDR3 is CASSSYRAENTEAFF. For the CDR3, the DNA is TGTGCCAGCAGCTCCTACAGGGCTGAGAACACTGAAGCTTTCTTT.

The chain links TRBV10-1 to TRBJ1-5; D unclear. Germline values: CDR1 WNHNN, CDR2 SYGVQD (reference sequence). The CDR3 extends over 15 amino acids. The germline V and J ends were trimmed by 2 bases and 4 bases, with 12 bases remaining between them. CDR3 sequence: CASSERGGKNQPQHF. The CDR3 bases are TGCGCCAGCAGTGAGCGAGGCGGGAAGAATCAGCCCCAGCATTTT.

Here the CDR3 reads CASSQSSSPRGGLGRNEQFF. The CDR3 region has the DNA TGCGCCAGCAGCCAATCCTCCAGTCCGCGGGGGGGCTTGGGACGCAATGAGCAGTTCTTC. The chain recombines TRBV4-1 with TRBJ2-1, with 9 bases aligning to TRBD2. The CDR3 totals 20 residues. CDR1 and CDR2 from the germline V gene are MGHRA and YSYEKL. The V and J ends lost 2 bases and 6 bases, in that order; junction bases with no gene match: 20.

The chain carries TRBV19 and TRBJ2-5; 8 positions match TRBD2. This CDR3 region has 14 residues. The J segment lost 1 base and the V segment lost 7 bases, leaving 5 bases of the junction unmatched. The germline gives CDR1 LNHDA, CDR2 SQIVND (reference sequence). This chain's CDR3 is CASKVGGAQETQYF. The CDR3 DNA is TGTGCCAGTAAGGTCGGGGGGGCCCAAGAGACCCAGTACTTC.

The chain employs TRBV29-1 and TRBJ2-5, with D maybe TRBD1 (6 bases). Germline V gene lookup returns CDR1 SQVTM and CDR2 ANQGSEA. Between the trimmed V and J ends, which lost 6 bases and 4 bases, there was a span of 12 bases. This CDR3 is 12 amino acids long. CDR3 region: CSVGQWRETQYF. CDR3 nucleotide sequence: TGCAGCGTAGGACAGTGGCGAGAGACCCAGTACTTC.

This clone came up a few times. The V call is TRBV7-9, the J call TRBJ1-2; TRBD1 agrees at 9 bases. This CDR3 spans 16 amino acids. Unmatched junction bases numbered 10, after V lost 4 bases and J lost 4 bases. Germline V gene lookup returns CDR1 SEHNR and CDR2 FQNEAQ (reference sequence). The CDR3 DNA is TGTGCCAGCAGCTCAATAAACCGGGACAGGGTCTATGGCTACACCTTC. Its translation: CASSSINRDRVYGYTF.

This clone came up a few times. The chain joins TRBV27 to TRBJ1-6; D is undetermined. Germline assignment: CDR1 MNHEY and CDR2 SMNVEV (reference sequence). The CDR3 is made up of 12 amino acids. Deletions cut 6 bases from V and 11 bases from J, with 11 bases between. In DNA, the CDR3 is TGTGCCAGCAGCTACCCGTCGACACCCCTCCACTTT. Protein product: CASSYPSTPLHF.

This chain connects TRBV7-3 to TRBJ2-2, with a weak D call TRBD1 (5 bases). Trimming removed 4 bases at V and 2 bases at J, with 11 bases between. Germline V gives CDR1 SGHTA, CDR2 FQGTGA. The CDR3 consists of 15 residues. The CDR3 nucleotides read TGTGCCAGCAGCTCGACAGTTTCAAACACCGGGGAGCTGTTTTTT. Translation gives CASSSTVSNTGELFF.

CDR3 sequence (DNA): TGTGCCAGCTCACCATTACAGGGCACGTTCAACGGCTACACCTTC. It specifies CASSPLQGTFNGYTF. The rearrangement joins TRBV18 to TRBJ1-2; a possible D gene is TRBD1 (6 bases). The CDR3 consists of 15 residues. Germline V gives CDR1 KGHSH, CDR2 LQKENI. V was cut by 2 bases and J by 8 bases, with 18 bases left in between. Full variable domain (missing parts from reference TRBV18 and TRBJ1-2): NAGVMQNPRHLVRRRGQEARLRCSPMKGHSHVYWYRQLPEEGLKFMVYLQKENIIDESGMPKERFSAEFPKEGPSILRIQQVVRGDSAAYFCASSPLQGTFNGYTFGSGTRLTVV.

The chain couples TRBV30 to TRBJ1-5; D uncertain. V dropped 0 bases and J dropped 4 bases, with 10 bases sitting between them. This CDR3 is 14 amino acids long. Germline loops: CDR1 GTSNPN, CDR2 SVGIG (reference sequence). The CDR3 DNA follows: TGTGCCTGGAGTGTACGGGTAGGTAATCAGCCCCAGCATTTT. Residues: CAWSVRVGNQPQHF.

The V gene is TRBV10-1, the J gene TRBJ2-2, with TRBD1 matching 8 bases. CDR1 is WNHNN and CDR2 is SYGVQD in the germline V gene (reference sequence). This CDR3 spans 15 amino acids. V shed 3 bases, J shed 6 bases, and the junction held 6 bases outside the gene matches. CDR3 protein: CASSDRGLGSGELFF. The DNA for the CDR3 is TGCGCCAGCAGTGACAGGGGGCTTGGGTCCGGGGAGCTGTTTTTT.

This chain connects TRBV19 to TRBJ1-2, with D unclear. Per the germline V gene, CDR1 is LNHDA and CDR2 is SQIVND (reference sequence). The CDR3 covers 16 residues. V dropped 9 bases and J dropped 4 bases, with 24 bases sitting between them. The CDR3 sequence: CASRTQNLERSYGYTF. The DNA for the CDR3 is TGTGCCAGCCGAACCCAGAACCTAGAAAGGAGCTATGGCTACACCTTC.

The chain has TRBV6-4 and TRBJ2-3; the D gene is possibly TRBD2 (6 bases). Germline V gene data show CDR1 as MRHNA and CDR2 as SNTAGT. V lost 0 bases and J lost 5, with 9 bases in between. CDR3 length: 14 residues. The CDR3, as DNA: TGTGCCAGCAGTGACTCCAGAGCGGGAGATACGCAGTATTTT. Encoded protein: CASSDSRAGDTQYF.

The CDR3 spells CASSQVGQGSTEAFF. As DNA, the CDR3 is TGTGCCAGCAGCCAAGTAGGACAGGGGAGCACTGAAGCTTTCTTT. The chain employs TRBV14 and TRBJ1-1; 9 positions match TRBD1. Germline assignment: CDR1 SGHDN and CDR2 FVKESK. The CDR3 runs to 15 residues. The junction had 4 bases not matched to a gene; V was cut back by 1 base and J by 4 bases.